This T cell receptor beta chain is from a study of T cells after yellow fever vaccination (dated by TCRdb to the late 2010s). Turning to the overall study: The SMART-Seq v4 Ultra Low Input RNA kit was used to prepare libraries from fractions with low cell numbers. To follow T-cell clones before and after both primary and booster YFV17D yellow fever vaccination, bulk TCR alpha and beta repertoires underwent longitudinal sequencing. Two healthy male donors, one aged 18 to 30 and one aged 30 to 40 years, made up the cohort. Blood was drawn at multiple timepoints before and after primary and secondary immunization, with bulk PBMC replicates and cell subsets isolated.

V is cut by 2 bases and J by 8 bases, and the space between the germline ends is 12 bases. The germline V gene provides CDR1 SGHDN and CDR2 FVKESK. The CDR3 goes from the cysteine to the phenylalanine over 14 residues. This entry keeps only the CDR3 DNA: 42 bases, framed from base 1. Of note for this clonotype: What this receptor recognizes is not known. No base-level quality is on record; no much larger clone is a single base apart.

What the study reported, not specific to this receptor: Only two donors were included in the study, so the extent to which the findings can be generalized is limited. A small fraction of clonotypes appeared in both the CD4 and CD8 compartments, likely as a result of convergent recombination. FACS-sorted repertoires could contain abundant contaminating clonotypes from the bulk population, so computational filtering was required. Compared with the primary T-cell response, the secondary T-cell response was faster but weaker, reaching its peak on day 5 rather than on day 15. After the booster, most clones that had expanded after primary vaccination were detected again (approximately 96% of CD4 and around nine tenths of CD8), suggesting broad maintenance of memory.

The treatment or condition label here, explained by the study, means: live attenuated yellow fever vaccine strain. At each blood-draw timepoint, two biological replicates of bulk PBMCs were obtained. PBMCs were isolated from peripheral blood using a standard Ficoll-Paque protocol. TriZol was used to extract RNA from bulk PBMCs, CD4 and CD8 fractions, and dextramer-positive and dextramer-negative fractions. TCR cDNA was synthesized by 5'RACE template switching, which introduced a universal primer site and unique molecular identifiers. Priming for cDNA synthesis came from both the TCR alpha and TCR beta constant segments. Library amplification involved two PCR steps, and the second step added sample barcodes and sequencing adapters. Sequencing of libraries was done on Illumina HiSeq 2500 (2x100 bp) or NovaSeq (2x150 bp). Processing in the source paper ran as follows. MIGEC handled demultiplexing of reads and collapsing into UMI consensus sequences, while MiXCR performed V(D)J alignment. Using edgeR on replicate PBMC samples, clonotypes were called vaccine-responding if FDR was below 0.01 and the log2 fold change was above 5 up to day 15. Each bulk clonotype was labeled CD4 or CD8 based on which sequenced repertoire, CD4 or CD8, contained the clonotype at higher abundance. The public reads were reprocessed in TCRdb via fastp at Q25 and MiXCR, keeping in-frame beta chains. Merged by CDR3 protein, the rows form single entries marked with the most common genes and DNA. These V and J calls originate from TCRdb's pipeline instead of the authors' own analysis. The sample profile shows some 600,000 distinct CDR3 sequences; about a sixth of them were found once. In total, the top ten clones hold 15% to 20% of the sample.

Rearrangement joined TRBV14 to TRBJ1-4; 5 matching bases give a weak D call of TRBD1. This clonotype was sampled from a man aged 18 to 29 who received the YFV17D yellow fever vaccine. Sample: PBMCs, taken 5 days after the first yellow fever vaccination. This receptor has the CDR3 CASSQRGRDEKLFF. DNA sequence: TGTGCCAGCAGCCAAAGGGGAAGGGACGAAAAACTGTTTTTT.